This T cell receptor beta chain was identified during a study of T cell responses to AZD1222 COVID-19 vaccine. This table comes from immunoSEQ multiplex PCR, and its TCRdb copy is limited to in-frame clones, with some not included. In the table there are about 81,000 clones, about 90% of which are singletons. The junction had 13 bases not matched to a gene; V was cut back by 5 bases and J by 10 bases. The CDR3 has 14 residues. Germline CDR1 is MRHNA and CDR2 is SNTAGT. The sequencing used peripheral blood, collected on day 0 of AZD1222 vaccination. This clonotype was obtained from an adult in good health. V usage is TRBV6-4 and J usage is TRBJ1-1, with 7 bases fitting TRBD1. The CDR3 region has the DNA TGTGCCAGCAGTTCGAACCCGGGACAGTCGGCAGCTTTCTTT. Its protein product is CASSSNPGQSAAFF.